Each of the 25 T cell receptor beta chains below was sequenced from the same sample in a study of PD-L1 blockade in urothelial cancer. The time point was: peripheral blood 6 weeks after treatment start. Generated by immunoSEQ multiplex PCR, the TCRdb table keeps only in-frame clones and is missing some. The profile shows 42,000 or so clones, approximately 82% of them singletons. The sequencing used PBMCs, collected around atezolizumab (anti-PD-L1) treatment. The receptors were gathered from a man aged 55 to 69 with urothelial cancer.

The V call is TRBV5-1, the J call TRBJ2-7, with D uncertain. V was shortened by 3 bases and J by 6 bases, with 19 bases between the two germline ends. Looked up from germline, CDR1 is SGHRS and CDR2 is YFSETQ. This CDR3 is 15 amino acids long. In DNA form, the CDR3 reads TGCGCCAGCAGCTCGGCCGACACCCTCTTGCTCGAGCAGTACTTC. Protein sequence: CASSSADTLLLEQYF.

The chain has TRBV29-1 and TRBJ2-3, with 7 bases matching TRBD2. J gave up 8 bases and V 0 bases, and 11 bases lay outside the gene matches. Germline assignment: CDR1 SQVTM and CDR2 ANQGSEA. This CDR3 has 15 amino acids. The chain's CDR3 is CSVEEQSTPGGTQYF. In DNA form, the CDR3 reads TGCAGCGTTGAAGAACAATCGACGCCGGGGGGTACGCAGTATTTT.

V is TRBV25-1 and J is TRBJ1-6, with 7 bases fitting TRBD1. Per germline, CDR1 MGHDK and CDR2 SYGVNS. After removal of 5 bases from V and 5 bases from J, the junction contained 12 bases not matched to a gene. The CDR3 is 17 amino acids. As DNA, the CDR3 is TGTGCCAGCAGTAACAGGGGACTCTCCTCGAATAATTCACCCCTCCACTTT. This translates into CASSNRGLSSNNSPLHF.

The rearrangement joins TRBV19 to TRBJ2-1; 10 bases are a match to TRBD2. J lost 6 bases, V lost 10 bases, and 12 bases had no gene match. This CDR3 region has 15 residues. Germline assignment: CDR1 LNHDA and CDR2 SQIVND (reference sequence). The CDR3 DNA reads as TGTGCCACCAACTCACGGACTAGCGGCCTCAATGAGCAGTTCTTC. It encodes CATNSRTSGLNEQFF.

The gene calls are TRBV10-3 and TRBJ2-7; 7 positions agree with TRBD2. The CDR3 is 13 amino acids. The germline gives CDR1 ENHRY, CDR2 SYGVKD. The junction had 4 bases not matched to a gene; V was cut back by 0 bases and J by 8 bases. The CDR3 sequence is CAISESPSGKQYF. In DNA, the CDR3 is TGTGCCATCAGTGAGTCGCCAAGCGGGAAGCAGTACTTC.

The CDR3 nucleotides read TGTGCCAGCTCACCCGCCGCGAATGAGCAGTTCTTC. Translation: CASSPAANEQFF. The V call is TRBV18, the J call TRBJ2-1; unclear D gene. V was shortened by 3 bases and J by 7 bases, with 7 bases between the two germline ends. The CDR3 covers 12 residues. CDR1 KGHSH and CDR2 LQKENI come from the germline V gene.

The DNA of the CDR3 is TGTGCCAGCAGCAAAAGGCAAACTAATGAGTTTGAGACCCAGTACTTC. As protein: CASSKRQTNEFETQYF. V and J are TRBV21-1 and TRBJ2-5; the tabulated D call, TRBD2, remains unverified against the DNA. TRBV21-1 is annotated as a pseudogene. The CDR3 sequence is 16 residues long.

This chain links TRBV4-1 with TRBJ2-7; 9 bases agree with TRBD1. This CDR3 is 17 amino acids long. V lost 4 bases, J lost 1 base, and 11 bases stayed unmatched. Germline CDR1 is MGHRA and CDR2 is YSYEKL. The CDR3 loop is CASSLRHGTGKSYEQYF. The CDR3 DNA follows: TGCGCCAGCAGCCTTCGCCACGGGACAGGGAAGTCCTACGAGCAGTACTTC.

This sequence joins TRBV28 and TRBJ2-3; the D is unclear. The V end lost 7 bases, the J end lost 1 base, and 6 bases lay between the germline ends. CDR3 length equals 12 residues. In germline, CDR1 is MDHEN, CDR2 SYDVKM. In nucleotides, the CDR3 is TGTGCCAGCAATCCGGGCACAGATACGCAGTATTTT. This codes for CASNPGTDTQYF.

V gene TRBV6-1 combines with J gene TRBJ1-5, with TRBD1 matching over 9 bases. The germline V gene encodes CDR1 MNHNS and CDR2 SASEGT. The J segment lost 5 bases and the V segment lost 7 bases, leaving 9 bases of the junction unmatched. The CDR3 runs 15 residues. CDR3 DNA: TGTGCCAGCACCGAGAGGGGACAGGGTTATCAGCCCCAGCATTTT. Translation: CASTERGQGYQPQHF.

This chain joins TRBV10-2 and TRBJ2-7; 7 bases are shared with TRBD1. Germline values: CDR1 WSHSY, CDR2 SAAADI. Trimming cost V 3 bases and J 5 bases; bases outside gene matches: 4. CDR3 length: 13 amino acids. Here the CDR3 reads CASSEGQVNEQYF. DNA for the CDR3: TGCGCCAGCAGTGAAGGACAGGTCAACGAGCAGTACTTC.

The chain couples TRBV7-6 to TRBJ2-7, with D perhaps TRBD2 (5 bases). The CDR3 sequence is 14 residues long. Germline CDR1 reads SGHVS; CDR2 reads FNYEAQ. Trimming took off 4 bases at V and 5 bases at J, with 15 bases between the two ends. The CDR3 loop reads CASSSREYLDEQYF. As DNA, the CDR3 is TGTGCCAGCAGCTCGAGGGAGTATCTGGACGAGCAGTACTTC.

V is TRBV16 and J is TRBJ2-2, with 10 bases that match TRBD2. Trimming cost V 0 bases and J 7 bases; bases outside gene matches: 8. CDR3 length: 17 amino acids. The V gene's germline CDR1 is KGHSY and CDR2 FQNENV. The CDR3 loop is CASSQSTSSGSGGELFF. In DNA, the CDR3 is TGTGCCAGCAGCCAATCTACGTCTAGCGGGAGTGGCGGGGAGCTGTTTTTT.

CDR3 nucleotides: TGTGCCAGCACCGGCGGGGGGAGCACAGATACGCAGTATTTT. This translates into CASTGGGSTDTQYF. This rearrangement joins TRBV6-1 to TRBJ2-3; 8 nucleotides match TRBD2. Germline CDR1 reads MNHNS; CDR2 reads SASEGT. V shed 7 bases and J 0 bases; nucleotides not matched to a gene: 3. CDR3 length: 14 residues.

This chain's CDR3 is CASVAGGPIGNSPLHF. The CDR3 region has the DNA TGTGCCAGCGTCGCAGGAGGCCCTATAGGGAATTCACCCCTCCACTTT. This sequence joins TRBV25-1 and TRBJ1-6; no clear D gene. Trimming pared 8 bases from V and 7 bases from J, leaving 21 bases between. Germline V CDR1 and CDR2: MGHDK, SYGVNS. CDR3 length: 16 amino acids.

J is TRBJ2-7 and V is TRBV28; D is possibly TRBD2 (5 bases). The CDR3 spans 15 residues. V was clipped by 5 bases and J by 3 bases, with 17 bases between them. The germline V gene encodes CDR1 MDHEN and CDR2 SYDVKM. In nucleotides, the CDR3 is TGTGCCAGCAGTCCCCGAGTCGGGGTCTTCTACGAGCAGTACTTC. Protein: CASSPRVGVFYEQYF.

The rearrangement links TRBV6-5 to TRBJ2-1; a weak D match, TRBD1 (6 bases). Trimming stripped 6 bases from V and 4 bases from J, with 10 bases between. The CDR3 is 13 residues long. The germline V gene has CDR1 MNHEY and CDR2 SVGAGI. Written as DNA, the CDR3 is TGTGCCAGCAGCCAGGGGTATTACAATGAGCAGTTCTTC. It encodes CASSQGYYNEQFF.

CDR3 loop: CSVEQGQGAVDTQYF. CDR3 DNA: TGCAGCGTGGAACAGGGACAGGGGGCGGTGGATACGCAGTATTTT. This chain links TRBV29-1 with TRBJ2-3, with 12 bases lining up with TRBD1. V was pared by 6 bases and J by 6 bases, with 10 bases of the junction left unmatched. CDR1 is SQVTM and CDR2 is ANQGSEA in the germline V gene. The length of the CDR3 is 15 residues.

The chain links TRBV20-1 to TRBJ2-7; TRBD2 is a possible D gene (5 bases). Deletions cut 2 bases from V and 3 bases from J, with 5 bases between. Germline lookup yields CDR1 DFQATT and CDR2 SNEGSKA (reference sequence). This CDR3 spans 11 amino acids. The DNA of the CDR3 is TGCAGTGCTAGACGGGACTACGAGCAGTACTTC. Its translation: CSARRDYEQYF.

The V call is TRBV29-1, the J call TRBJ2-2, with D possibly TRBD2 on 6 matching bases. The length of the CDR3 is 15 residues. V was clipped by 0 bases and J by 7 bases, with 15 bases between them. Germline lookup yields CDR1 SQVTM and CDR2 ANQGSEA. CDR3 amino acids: CSVEDRTGAGGELFF. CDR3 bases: TGCAGCGTTGAAGATCGGACGGGAGCGGGCGGGGAGCTGTTTTTT.

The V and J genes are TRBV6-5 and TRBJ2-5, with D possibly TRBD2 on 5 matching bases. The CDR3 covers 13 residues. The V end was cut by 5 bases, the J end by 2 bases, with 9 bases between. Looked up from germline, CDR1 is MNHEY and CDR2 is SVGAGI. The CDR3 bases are TGTGCCAGCAGTCGTCTAGCACAAGAGACCCAGTACTTC. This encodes CASSRLAQETQYF.

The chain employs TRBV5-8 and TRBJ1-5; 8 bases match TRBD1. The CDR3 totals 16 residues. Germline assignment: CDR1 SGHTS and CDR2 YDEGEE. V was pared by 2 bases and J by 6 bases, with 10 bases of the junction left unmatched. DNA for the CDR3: TGTGCCAGCAGCTTAGTTGGGACAGGTGGCGGTCAGCCCCAGCATTTT. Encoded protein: CASSLVGTGGGQPQHF.

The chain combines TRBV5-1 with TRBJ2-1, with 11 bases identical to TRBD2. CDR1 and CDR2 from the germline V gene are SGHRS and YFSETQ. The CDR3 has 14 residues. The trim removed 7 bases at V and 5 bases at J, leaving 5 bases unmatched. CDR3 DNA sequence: TGCGCCAGCGGGACTAGCGGCCTAAACAATGAGCAGTTCTTC. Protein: CASGTSGLNNEQFF.

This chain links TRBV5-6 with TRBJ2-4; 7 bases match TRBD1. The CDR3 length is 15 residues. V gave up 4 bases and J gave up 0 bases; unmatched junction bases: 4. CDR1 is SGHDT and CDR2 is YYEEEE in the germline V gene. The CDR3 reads CASSGGQIAKNIQYF. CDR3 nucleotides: TGTGCCAGCAGCGGGGGACAGATAGCCAAAAACATTCAGTACTTC.

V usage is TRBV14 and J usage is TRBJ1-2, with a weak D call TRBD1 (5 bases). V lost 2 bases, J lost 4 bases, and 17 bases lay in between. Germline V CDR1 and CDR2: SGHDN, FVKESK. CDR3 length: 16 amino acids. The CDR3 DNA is TGTGCCAGCAGCCAAAATAACGGGGGTGACTTCTATGGCTACACCTTC. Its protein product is CASSQNNGGDFYGYTF.